A selection of T cell receptor beta chains follows, all from one sample in a study of OX40 agonist ivuxolimab in advanced cancers. Using immunoSEQ multiplex PCR, the repertoire was profiled, and TCRdb retains in-frame clones only, with some absent. The sample carries under 95,000 clones, roughly 86% recorded once. The source material was CD4+ or CD8+ T cells sorted from blood, sampled in a trial of the OX40 agonist ivuxolimab. The receptors were gathered from an adult with an advanced solid tumor such as melanoma, head and neck, liver or kidney cancer. Both conserved end residues are part of each CDR3. D genes are given only for firm matches. Clone size appears in some rows only: once, few, many, or a class for an expanded clone.

CDR3 DNA	CDR3 protein	V gene	J gene	clone size	D gene
TGTGCCACCAGCAAATGGGGACAGGGGAACACCGGGGAGCTGTTTTTT	CATSKWGQGNTGELFF	TRBV15	TRBJ2-2	.	TRBD1
TGTGCCAGTGCGACAGGGATCTCTGGCTACACCTTC	CASATGISGYTF	TRBV2	TRBJ1-2	.	TRBD1
TGCGCCAGCAGTGACAGGGTTGGAAACACCATATATTTT	CASSDRVGNTIYF	TRBV4-3	TRBJ1-3	.	TRBD1
TGTGCCAGCAGTTACTCGAGTAGGGGGGGCACCGGGGAGCTGTTTTTT	CASSYSSRGGTGELFF	TRBV6-6	TRBJ2-2	.	.
TGCGCCAGCAGCTCGGGGGTGAGAGGAAACACCATATATTTT	CASSSGVRGNTIYF	TRBV5-1	TRBJ1-3	.	.
TGTGCCATCAGGACGACAGAAAATAATTCACCCCTCCACTTT	CAIRTTENNSPLHF	TRBV10-3	TRBJ1-6	.	.
TGTGCCAGCAGAACTATTGTTGGTTCAGGTTCCTACAATGAGCAGTTCTTC	CASRTIVGSGSYNEQFF	TRBV7-2	TRBJ2-1	.	.
TGTGCCAGCAGCCCGCGGGGGGACAGCGGGGAGCTGTTTTTT	CASSPRGDSGELFF	TRBV5-8	TRBJ2-2	once	.
TGTGCCAGCAGTTTGCTAGGGAACACTGAAGCTTTCTTT	CASSLLGNTEAFF	TRBV27	TRBJ1-1	.	.
TGTGCCAGCAGCCAACCGACTGGCTCCTACAATGAGCAGTTCTTC	CASSQPTGSYNEQFF	TRBV4-2	TRBJ2-1	.	.
TGTGCCAGCACCCTATCTGGAAACACCATATATTTT	CASTLSGNTIYF	TRBV2	TRBJ1-3	.	.
TGTGCCAGTAGTAGGGGTGACACTGAAGCTTTCTTT	CASSRGDTEAFF	TRBV19	TRBJ1-1	once	.
TGCGCCAGCAGTACTAGCGGGGGGGATGAAGAGACCCAGTACTTC	CASSTSGGDEETQYF	TRBV5-1	TRBJ2-5	.	TRBD2
TGTGCCAGCAGACCACAGGGAAATGGAAGAGATGGCTACACCTTC	CASRPQGNGRDGYTF	TRBV28	TRBJ1-2	.	.
TGTGCCAGCAGTGGAGTCTCTGGAAACACCATATATTTT	CASSGVSGNTIYF	TRBV25-1	TRBJ1-3	once	.
TGTGCCAGCAGCTCCGGGACAGGGAGTAATTCACCCCTCCACTTT	CASSSGTGSNSPLHF	TRBV9	TRBJ1-6	.	TRBD1
TGTGCCAGCAGCTTAGGTAGGGGGTGGAGCTCCTACGAGCAGTACTTC	CASSLGRGWSSYEQYF	TRBV13	TRBJ2-7	.	.
TGTGCCACCAAAACGGGACAGGGGAACACCGGGGAGCTGTTTTTT	CATKTGQGNTGELFF	TRBV7-2	TRBJ2-2	.	TRBD1
TGTGCCAGCAGTTTAGCAGGGGTACATCAGCCCCAGCATTTT	CASSLAGVHQPQHF	TRBV28	TRBJ1-5	.	.
TGTGCCACCAGCACGGGGGCAGCTAATGAAAAACTGTTTTTT	CATSTGAANEKLFF	TRBV15	TRBJ1-4	.	.
TGCGCCAGCAGCCGCACAGGGCCTAGGACCGGAAACACCATATATTTT	CASSRTGPRTGNTIYF	TRBV5-1	TRBJ1-3	.	.
TGTGCCAGCAGCTTTTCCGGTACTAGTGAAGCTTTCTTT	CASSFSGTSEAFF	TRBV7-3	TRBJ1-1	few	.
TGTGCCAGCAGCTTAATGACTGGTGGGGCCGGGGAGCTGTTTTTT	CASSLMTGGAGELFF	TRBV7-9	TRBJ2-2	.	.
TGTGCCAGCAGCACCGGGACTCCCTCCTACAATGAGCAGTTCTTC	CASSTGTPSYNEQFF	TRBV7-8	TRBJ2-1	.	.
TGTGCCAGCAGCCAAGGTAGCGGGAGGGCCAGCGGGGAGCTGTTTTTT	CASSQGSGRASGELFF	TRBV14	TRBJ2-2	.	TRBD2
TGCGCCAGCAGCGAGTCTTCCTCACCCCTCCACTTT	CASSESSSPLHF	TRBV5-1	TRBJ1-6	once	.